Each of the 8 T cell receptor beta chains below was sequenced from the same sample in a study of Tregs in tolerant kidney transplant recipients. Assay used: immunoSEQ multiplex PCR; TCRdb lists only in-frame clones, some missing. The sample includes 110,000 or so clones, roughly 92% of them seen just once. Sequencing input: CD4+ T cells from blood. The receptors were sampled from a human donor in good health.

The V and J genes are TRBV4-1 and TRBJ1-5, with 7 bases matching TRBD1. Germline CDR1 reads MGHRA; CDR2 reads YSYEKL. CDR3 length equals 17 residues. The V gene end was trimmed by 5 bases and the J gene end by 0 bases; junction bases not matched to a gene: 10. CDR3 DNA sequence: TGCGCCAGCAGCACCGGGACAGTACTGTATAGCAATCAGCCCCAGCATTTT. It specifies CASSTGTVLYSNQPQHF.

The chain recombines TRBV9 with TRBJ1-5; 7 nucleotides line up with TRBD1. The CDR3 spans 14 residues. Germline values: CDR1 SGDLS, CDR2 YYNGEE. V lost 4 bases, J lost 4 bases, and 5 bases stayed unmatched. CDR3 in DNA: TGTGCCAGCAGCCCGACAGGGCGTAATCAGCCCCAGCATTTT. It specifies CASSPTGRNQPQHF.

This chain uses TRBV4-2 with TRBJ2-7, with 8 nucleotides matching TRBD1. This CDR3 is built from 16 residues. V was pared by 0 bases and J by 2 bases, with 6 bases of the junction left unmatched. The germline CDR1 and CDR2 sequences are LGHNA and YNFKEQ. CDR3 sequence reads: CASSQEKVQGAYEQYF. The CDR3, as DNA: TGTGCCAGCAGCCAAGAAAAGGTACAGGGGGCCTACGAGCAGTACTTC.

This chain links TRBV19 with TRBJ1-5, with D perhaps matching TRBD1 (5 bases). Trimming removed 3 bases at V and 5 bases at J, with 14 bases between. The CDR3 is 15 residues long. Looked up from germline, CDR1 is LNHDA and CDR2 is SQIVND (reference sequence). The CDR3 nucleotides read TGTGCCAGTAGTATTTTCTCAGGGAGGGATCAGCCCCAGCATTTT. It codes for CASSIFSGRDQPQHF.

The chain employs TRBV9 and TRBJ2-3, with TRBD2 matching over 10 bases. The germline V gene encodes CDR1 SGDLS and CDR2 YYNGEE. V lost 2 bases, J lost 1 base, and 1 base stayed unmatched. This CDR3 region has 15 residues. The DNA of the CDR3 is TGTGCCAGCAGCGTTACTAGCGGGGGCACAGATACGCAGTATTTT. This encodes CASSVTSGGTDTQYF.

This chain joins TRBV5-4 and TRBJ2-7; TRBD2 matches at 11 bases. Germline CDR1 and CDR2: SGHNT and YYREEE (reference sequence). The V segment lost 3 bases and the J segment 1 base; nucleotides outside the gene matches: 3. The CDR3 extends over 15 amino acids. CDR3: CASSSTSGGSYEQYF. In nucleotides, the CDR3 is TGTGCCAGCAGCTCCACTAGCGGGGGTTCCTACGAGCAGTACTTC.

V gene TRBV7-8 combines with J gene TRBJ1-2; a possible D gene is TRBD1 (6 bases). Trimming removed 10 bases from V and 2 bases from J, with 11 bases in between. The CDR3 is 12 amino acids. Germline V gives CDR1 SGHVS, CDR2 FQNEAQ. The CDR3 DNA reads TGTGCCATCCTGGACAGCAACTATGGCTACACCTTC. Translated: CAILDSNYGYTF.

The chain is built from TRBV29-1 and TRBJ2-1, with TRBD1 matching 8 bases. The V gene's germline CDR1 is SQVTM and CDR2 ANQGSEA. With V trimmed by 2 bases and J by 13 bases, 4 bases remained unmatched. The CDR3 spans 11 residues. CDR3 sequence: CSVEMGTGQFF. CDR3 nucleotides: TGCAGCGTTGAAATGGGGACAGGACAGTTCTTC.